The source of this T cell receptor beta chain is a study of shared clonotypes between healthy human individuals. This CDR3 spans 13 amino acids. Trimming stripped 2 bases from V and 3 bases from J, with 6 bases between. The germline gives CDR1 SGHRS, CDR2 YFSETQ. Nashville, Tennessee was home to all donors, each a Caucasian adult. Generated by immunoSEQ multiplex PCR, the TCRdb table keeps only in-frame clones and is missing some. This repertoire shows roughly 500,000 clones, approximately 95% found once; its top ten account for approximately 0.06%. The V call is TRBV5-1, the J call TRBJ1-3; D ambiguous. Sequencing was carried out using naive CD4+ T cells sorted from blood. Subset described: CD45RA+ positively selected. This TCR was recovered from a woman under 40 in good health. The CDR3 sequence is CASSFSGGNTIYF. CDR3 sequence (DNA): TGCGCCAGCAGCTTCTCAGGTGGAAACACCATATATTTT.